A single sample gave rise to the 22 T cell receptor beta chains below, sequenced in a study of cytomegalovirus exposure and HLA in healthy donors. Vbeta (60) and Jbeta (13) primers were used in the PCR. Only in-frame clones appear in the TCRdb table, and some are missing; sequencing was by immunoSEQ multiplex PCR. This table has 200,000 or so clones, around 77% appearing once. The sequencing sample was made of PBMCs. The receptors come from a woman aged 30 to 39 in good health and CMV-seronegative.

The V gene is TRBV2, the J gene TRBJ2-3, with 10 nucleotides matching TRBD2. CDR3 length equals 14 residues. Germline-derived CDR1 and CDR2 are SNHLY and FYNNEI. J was trimmed by 6 bases and V by 6 bases; bases with no gene match: 6. CDR3 nucleotide sequence: TGTGCCAGCAGGACTAGCGGGTGGAGGGATACGCAGTATTTT. It translates to CASRTSGWRDTQYF. Full variable domain (outside the CDR3, taken from reference TRBV2 and TRBJ2-3): EPEVTQTPSHQVTQMGQEVILRCVPISNHLYFYWYRQILGQKVEFLVSFYNNEISEKSEIFDDQFSVERPDGSNFTLKIRSTKLEDSAMYFCASRTSGWRDTQYFGPGTRLTVL.

The chain has TRBV19 and TRBJ2-6; D possibly corresponds to TRBD2 (5 bases). The ends were cut back, 8 bases at V and 0 bases at J, with 11 bases in the middle. CDR3 length: 15 residues. CDR1 LNHDA and CDR2 SQIVND come from the germline V gene (reference sequence). In nucleotides, the CDR3 is TGTGCCAGTGACGGACTCAGCTCTGGGGCCAACGTCCTGACTTTC. This translates into CASDGLSSGANVLTF.

This sequence joins TRBV11-2 and TRBJ2-7; TRBD1 matches 10 bases. This CDR3 has 15 residues. CDR1 is SGHAT and CDR2 is FQNNGV in the germline V gene. V was clipped by 5 bases and J by 6 bases; unmatched bases: 10. The CDR3 sequence: CASSRGGQGWGEQYF. The CDR3 DNA reads TGTGCCAGCAGCCGCGGGGGACAGGGGTGGGGCGAGCAGTACTTC.

V usage is TRBV7-8 and J usage is TRBJ2-5; a weak D match, TRBD2 (6 bases). The DNA end is a closer match to TRBJ2-7, so the J assignment may be wrong. CDR1 and CDR2 (germline): SGHVS, FQNEAQ. This CDR3 is 14 amino acids long. CDR3 region: CASSLGGEPYEQYF. CDR3 nucleotides: TGTGCCAGCAGCTTAGGGGGGGAGCCCTACGAGCAGTACTTC.

The chain carries TRBV11-3 and TRBJ2-3; 7 bases fit TRBD1. This CDR3 has 16 amino acids. V lost 3 bases and J lost 4; bases outside the gene matches: 10. Germline CDR1 reads SGHNT; CDR2 reads YENEEA. The CDR3 bases are TGTGCCAGCAGCTTTGGCCTCGGGACAGATGCAGATACGCAGTATTTT. As protein: CASSFGLGTDADTQYF.

This clone was counted a few times. The chain couples TRBV6-5 to TRBJ2-5; D ambiguous. The closer fit of TRBJ2-7 to the DNA end suggests the J call may be wrong. Germline lookup yields CDR1 MNHEY and CDR2 SVGAGI. CDR3 size: 14 residues. DNA of the CDR3: TGTGCCAGCAGTTACTCTTGGAGATCCTACGAGCAGTACTTC. Translated, it gives CASSYSWRSYEQYF.

CDR3 bases: TGTGCCAGCTCAGTAGAAAATGAGCAGTTCTTC. As protein: CASSVENEQFF. This chain joins TRBV18 and TRBJ2-1; D is unclear. Trimming removed 5 bases at V and 7 bases at J, with 6 bases between. The CDR3 has 11 residues. Germline CDR1 KGHSH, CDR2 LQKENI.

V usage is TRBV9 and J usage is TRBJ1-2; a weak D match, TRBD1 (5 bases). V lost 4 bases to trimming and J lost 4 bases, with 17 bases between them. Germline V CDR1 and CDR2: SGDLS, YYNGEE. The CDR3 totals 15 residues. The CDR3 DNA follows: TGTGCCAGCAGCCCTACAATGACAGCGCTCTATGGCTACACCTTC. It specifies CASSPTMTALYGYTF.

V and J are TRBV7-6 and TRBJ2-2; 14 bases line up with TRBD2. This CDR3 region has 22 residues. Per germline, CDR1 SGHVS and CDR2 FNYEAQ. V dropped 4 bases and J dropped 0; count of bases not matched to a gene: 16. This CDR3 reads CASSYPIPGLAGVVANTGELFF. The CDR3 DNA follows: TGTGCCAGCAGCTATCCCATACCGGGACTAGCGGGAGTTGTTGCGAACACCGGGGAGCTGTTTTTT.

The sample holds one count of this clone. The CDR3 nucleotides read TGCGCCAGCAGCTTGGGGGAGAACCGAGAGACCCAGTACTTC. Residues: CASSLGENRETQYF. The V gene is TRBV5-1, the J gene TRBJ2-5, with D perhaps matching TRBD2 (5 bases). The V gene's germline CDR1 is SGHRS and CDR2 YFSETQ. The V end lost 0 bases, the J end lost 4 bases, and 10 bases lay between the germline ends. The CDR3 is made up of 14 amino acids.

CDR3 region: CAWARDRFYEQYF. CDR3 sequence (DNA): TGTGCCTGGGCCAGGGACAGATTTTACGAGCAGTACTTC. This chain connects TRBV30 to TRBJ2-7; 7 bases fit TRBD1. The CDR3 has 13 residues. V was clipped by 5 bases and J by 4 bases; unmatched bases: 8. CDR1 GTSNPN and CDR2 SVGIG come from the germline V gene (reference sequence).

Notes on this clone: One junction end disagrees with the germline gene, perhaps due to a read error. V usage is TRBV5-1 and J usage is TRBJ2-7; TRBD1 is a possible D gene (6 bases). In germline, CDR1 is SGHRS, CDR2 YFSETQ. The CDR3 spans 14 residues. As DNA, the CDR3 is TGCGCCAGCACCTTGCAGGGGATCGGCGACGAGCAGTACTTC. This encodes CASTLQGIGDEQYF.

J is TRBJ1-3 and V is TRBV4-2; no reliable D call. CDR1 is LGHNA and CDR2 is YNFKEQ in the germline V gene. The CDR3 consists of 13 residues. The germline V and J ends were trimmed by 2 bases and 1 base, with 3 bases remaining between them. Here the CDR3 reads CASSQSSGNTIYF. In nucleotides, the CDR3 is TGTGCCAGCAGCCAATCATCTGGAAACACCATATATTTT.

This clone was recorded a few times. The rearrangement uses TRBV9 and TRBJ2-6; TRBD1 matches at 11 bases. The CDR3 contains 17 residues. V gave up 4 bases and J gave up 0 bases; unmatched junction bases: 3. Looked up from germline, CDR1 is SGDLS and CDR2 is YYNGEE. This CDR3 reads CASSRTGGSSGANVLTF. Here the CDR3 DNA reads TGTGCCAGCAGCAGGACAGGGGGCTCCTCTGGGGCCAACGTCCTGACTTTC.

This chain's CDR3 is CASSLGSGRAGYEQFF. Written as DNA, the CDR3 is TGTGCCAGCAGCTTAGGTTCCGGGAGGGCCGGGTATGAGCAGTTCTTC. The chain is built from TRBV7-2 and TRBJ2-1, with 8 bases that match TRBD2. The CDR3 length is 16 residues. V lost 1 base to trimming and J lost 8 bases; unmatched junction nucleotides: 10. Germline V CDR1 and CDR2: SGHTA, FQGNSA. Full variable domain (outside the CDR3, taken from reference TRBV7-2 and TRBJ2-1): GAGVSQSPSNKVTEKGKDVELRCDPISGHTALYWYRQSLGQGLEFLIYFQGNSAPDKSGLPSDRFSAERTGGSVSTLTIQRTQQEDSAVYLCASSLGSGRAGYEQFFGPGTRLTVL.

The chain is built from TRBV18 and TRBJ2-7, with 8 positions matching TRBD1. J gave up 2 bases and V 3 bases, and 6 bases lay outside the gene matches. Germline V lookup: CDR1 KGHSH, CDR2 LQKENI. This CDR3 has 15 residues. The DNA for the CDR3 is TGTGCCAGCTCACCCGGGACAGGCCTTACCTACGAGCAGTACTTC. This translates into CASSPGTGLTYEQYF.

The chain couples TRBV16 to TRBJ1-3; D remains ambiguous. From germline, CDR1 is KGHSY and CDR2 FQNENV. V was shortened by 2 bases and J by 2 bases, with 10 bases between the two germline ends. The CDR3 has 15 residues. CDR3 region: CASSQIAGTGNTIYF. As DNA, the CDR3 is TGTGCCAGCAGCCAAATTGCGGGAACTGGAAACACCATATATTTT.

The CDR3 protein is CATSKGTYEQYF. The CDR3 nucleotides are TGTGCCACCTCCAAGGGGACCTACGAGCAGTACTTC. The chain joins TRBV5-6 to TRBJ2-7; possible D gene TRBD1, 5 bases. In germline, CDR1 is SGHDT, CDR2 YYEEEE. The CDR3 length is 12 residues. Trimming left V 9 bases short and J 2 bases short, with 12 bases between.

This clone occurred once. CDR3 amino acids: CASSFLASGNEKLFF. The CDR3 nucleotides read TGTGCCAGCAGTTTCCTCGCCAGTGGTAATGAAAAACTGTTTTTT. The chain employs TRBV28 and TRBJ1-4; D is unclear. CDR1 is MDHEN, CDR2 SYDVKM, per germline. The CDR3 totals 15 residues. V shed 3 bases and J shed 4 bases, with 12 bases lying between them.

V and J are TRBV9 and TRBJ2-1; tentatively, D is TRBD2 (6 bases). The germline CDR1 and CDR2 sequences are SGDLS and YYNGEE. CDR3 length: 13 residues. Trimming cost V 5 bases and J 1 base, with 7 bases left between them. The CDR3 region is CASRGGSYNEQFF. The CDR3 coding sequence is TGTGCCAGCAGGGGGGGTTCCTACAATGAGCAGTTCTTC.

The CDR3: CASSRTAGYGDTQYF. The CDR3 nucleotides read TGTGCCAGTAGTCGTACAGCGGGGTATGGGGATACGCAGTATTTT. The rearrangement uses TRBV19 and TRBJ2-3; 7 nucleotides agree with TRBD2. Germline CDR1 reads LNHDA; CDR2 reads SQIVND (reference sequence). Losses at the gene ends were 5 bases for V and 6 bases for J; bases not matched to a gene: 11. CDR3 length: 15 amino acids.

The chain has TRBV19 and TRBJ2-1, with 10 bases fitting TRBD2. The length of the CDR3 is 13 residues. Trimming at V came to 3 bases and at J to 9 bases, leaving 2 bases not matched to a gene. Germline lookup yields CDR1 LNHDA and CDR2 SQIVND (reference sequence). The CDR3 region is CASSMASGSEQFF. The CDR3 DNA reads as TGTGCCAGTAGTATGGCTAGCGGGAGTGAGCAGTTCTTC.